The source of this TCR beta chain is a study of radiotherapy plus CTLA-4 blockade in lung cancer. On this clone: The antigen is unknown.

Data came from immunoSEQ multiplex PCR; TCRdb stores just in-frame clones and leaves some out. In the table there are roughly 32,000 clones, approximately 75% of which are singletons. Germline CDR1 and CDR2: SEHNR and FQNEAQ (reference sequence). Losses at the gene ends were 6 bases for V and 4 bases for J; bases not matched to a gene: 10. CDR3 length: 17 amino acids. Study-wide findings and caveats: Blood-borne expansion of tumor-derived TCR clones followed radiotherapy plus ipilimumab.

The study treated chemo-refractory metastatic non-small-cell lung cancer patients with focal radiation plus ipilimumab CTLA-4 blockade. The sequencing here drew on peripheral blood, taken from a patient treated with radiotherapy plus ipilimumab. The receptor comes from a human donor with non-small cell lung cancer that progressed on radiotherapy plus ipilimumab. The chain uses TRBV7-9 and TRBJ2-3, with 13 bases fitting TRBD2. In nucleotides, the CDR3 is TGTGCCAGCAGTACTGCCCCACTAGCGGGGGGGGCAGATACGCAGTATTTT. It codes for CASSTAPLAGGADTQYF.